This TCR beta chain was documented in a study of regulatory T cells in long-lasting Graves disease. Arm-PCR of CDR3 regions and iRepertoire HTBI primers were the basis on which TCR beta libraries were built. TCRdb re-derived calls from the multiplex PCR reads in MiXCR, one entry per CDR3 protein. The sample holds a few hundred thousand distinct CDR3 sequences, 15% to 20% seen once. As to this clonotype: Its antigen remains unknown.

Broader study findings: Newly diagnosed disease favored TRBV20-1 and TRBJ2-1 over persistent disease.

Stated time point: newly diagnosed GD, antithyroid drugs for less than 3 months. Researchers made the TCR library from RNA that was extracted from PBMCs. Trimming took 6 bases from V and 8 from J, leaving 7 bases between them. This CDR3 is 11 amino acids long. Germline V gives CDR1 KGHDR, CDR2 SFDVKD. These data are also associated with another study on T cells in Graves' hyperthyroidism and ophthalmopathy. From that study: During a first-round RT-PCR of the TCR CDR3, the HTBI primer set was used.

This TCR was recovered from a woman aged 25 to 39 with Graves disease. V usage is TRBV24-1 and J usage is TRBJ2-1; D is tentatively TRBD1 or TRBD2 (5 bases each). The sequencing here drew on peripheral blood mononuclear cells (PBMCs), taken at new diagnosis, from a patient treated with antithyroid drugs. CDR3 loop: CATSRGDEQFF. In DNA form, the CDR3 reads TGTGCCACCAGTCGAGGGGATGAGCAGTTCTTC.